The subject of this entry is one TCR beta chain. Profiled with immunoSEQ multiplex PCR; TCRdb holds only in-frame clones, not every one. The sample consists of about 400,000 clones, around 92% of them appearing once. Clinical history reported by participants formed the basis on which cohorts were assigned. This entry comes from a study of blood T cell repertoires in COVID-19. Study overall: COVID-19 samples, acute and convalescent, were from the United States, Italy and Spain.

This CDR3 is 17 amino acids long. Germline V gene data show CDR1 as SGHTS and CDR2 as YDEGEE. V dropped 1 base and J dropped 10; count of bases not matched to a gene: 10. The receptor's source is a woman aged 30 to 39 who had recovered from COVID-19. This chain uses TRBV5-8 with TRBJ2-1, with 14 bases fitting TRBD2. Sequences were obtained from PBMCs or T cells enriched from blood (not recorded which). In DNA, the CDR3 is TGTGCCAGCAGCTTGAGGGATCCGGGACTAGCGGGAGTAGAGCAGTTCTTC. Encoded protein: CASSLRDPGLAGVEQFF.